This TCR beta chain comes out of a study of T cell responses to AZD1222 COVID-19 vaccine. Whole-study results and caveats: Baseline seropositivity occurred in only a handful of AZD1222 recipients. After the peak T cell response, and only then, were repertoires sampled.

As to this clone: Its target is unknown.

Profiled with immunoSEQ multiplex PCR; TCRdb holds only in-frame clones, not every one. The sample consists of over 100,000 clones, roughly 91% of them appearing once. Germline V lookup: CDR1 SEHNR, CDR2 FQNEAQ (reference sequence). V shed 5 bases and J shed 0 bases, with 13 bases lying between them. This CDR3 is 15 amino acids long. The receptor comes from an adult who received the AZD1222 COVID-19 vaccine. This sample comprised peripheral blood, obtained 28 days after the second AZD1222 dose. The chain uses TRBV7-9 and TRBJ1-1, with TRBD1 as a possible D gene (5 bases). CDR3 amino acids: CASSLWGGMNTEAFF. The CDR3 nucleotides are TGTGCCAGCAGCCTATGGGGCGGCATGAACACTGAAGCTTTCTTT.